One sample yielded the 7 T cell receptor beta chains listed below, sequenced in a study of control samples from healthy donors and cancer patients. Profiled with immunoSEQ multiplex PCR; TCRdb holds only in-frame clones, not every one. There are about 180,000 clones in the sample; roughly 90% occur only once, and approximately 1.4% lies in the top ten. The source material was blood. Receptors originate from a woman between 50 and 59 years old in good health.

This chain connects TRBV6-5 to TRBJ1-2; possible D gene TRBD1, 6 bases. V was clipped by 2 bases and J by 11 bases, with 15 bases between them. Germline V CDR1 and CDR2: MNHEY, SVGAGI. This CDR3 has 13 amino acids. The CDR3 sequence is CASSYMARGGYTF. In DNA, the CDR3 is TGTGCCAGCAGTTACATGGCTCGAGGGGGGTACACCTTC.

The chain couples TRBV5-1 to TRBJ1-5; TRBD1 is a possible D gene (5 bases). This CDR3 region has 15 residues. Trimming took 0 bases from V and 6 from J, leaving 13 bases between them. Per the germline V gene, CDR1 is SGHRS and CDR2 is YFSETQ. In DNA, the CDR3 is TGCGCCAGCAGCTTGGATGAGGGGATGTCTCAGCCCCAGCATTTT. It translates to CASSLDEGMSQPQHF. Filled out from reference TRBV5-1 and TRBJ1-5, the complete variable domain reads KAGVTQTPRYLIKTRGQQVTLSCSPISGHRSVSWYQQTPGQGLQFLFEYFSETQRNKGNFPGRFSGRQFSNSRSEMNVSTLELGDSALYLCASSLDEGMSQPQHFGDGTRLSIL.

The chain is built from TRBV18 and TRBJ2-7; 8 positions match TRBD1. V dropped 3 bases and J dropped 4; count of bases not matched to a gene: 11. Germline CDR1 is KGHSH and CDR2 is LQKENI. This CDR3 is built from 16 residues. CDR3 nucleotides: TGTGCCAGCTCACCCCCTTTGACAGGGGAAGGTTACGAGCAGTACTTC. It codes for CASSPPLTGEGYEQYF. Variable domain in full (rest from reference TRBV18 and TRBJ2-7): NAGVMQNPRHLVRRRGQEARLRCSPMKGHSHVYWYRQLPEEGLKFMVYLQKENIIDESGMPKERFSAEFPKEGPSILRIQQVVRGDSAAYFCASSPPLTGEGYEQYFGPGTRLTVT.

In this sample, this clone turned up once. The V gene is TRBV5-4, the J gene TRBJ2-1, with 7 nucleotides matching TRBD2. The germline V gene encodes CDR1 SGHNT and CDR2 YYREEE (reference sequence). J was trimmed by 2 bases and V by 0 bases; bases with no gene match: 11. The CDR3 has 18 residues. The CDR3, as DNA: TGTGCCAGCAGCTTGGGGATAGCGGGCGTTTTGACCTACAATGAGCAGTTCTTC. Amino acids: CASSLGIAGVLTYNEQFF. Full variable domain (missing parts from reference TRBV5-4 and TRBJ2-1): ETGVTQSPTHLIKTRGQQVTLRCSSQSGHNTVSWYQQALGQGPQFIFQYYREEENGRGNFPPRFSGLQFPNYSSELNVNALELDDSALYLCASSLGIAGVLTYNEQFFGPGTRLTVL.

The CDR3 nucleotides are TGTGCCAGCAGCCAGGGACCCGAGGTAGGATCACCCCTCCACTTT. This translates into CASSQGPEVGSPLHF. The rearrangement links TRBV9 to TRBJ1-6; D may be TRBD1 (5 bases). With 4 bases removed from V and 10 bases from J, the gap between germline ends came to 18 bases. This CDR3 has 15 residues. Germline V gene data show CDR1 as SGDLS and CDR2 as YYNGEE.

V gene TRBV6-5 combines with J gene TRBJ2-6; D gene unclear. CDR1 and CDR2 from the germline V gene are MNHEY and SVGAGI. This CDR3 has 15 residues. V lost 7 bases to trimming and J lost 2 bases, with 12 bases between them. Here the CDR3 DNA reads TGTGCCAGCACCCACCTTGGGGCTGGGGCCAACGTCCTGACTTTC. It is translated as CASTHLGAGANVLTF.

A single count supports this clone. This chain connects TRBV19 to TRBJ2-7, with TRBD2 matching 8 bases. Germline values: CDR1 LNHDA, CDR2 SQIVND (reference sequence). This CDR3 comprises 14 residues. The J segment lost 4 bases and the V segment lost 5 bases, leaving 7 bases of the junction unmatched. CDR3 protein: CASSLGGRPYEQYF. The CDR3 coding sequence is TGTGCCAGTAGTCTTGGCGGGAGGCCTTACGAGCAGTACTTC.